This TCR beta chain was profiled in a study of T cell repertoires in cytomegalovirus infection. Looking at the study overall: CMV epitopes, recently identified HLA-C-restricted and well-studied HLA-B-restricted, were used. Carrying CMV and the relevant HLA type showed in public TCR beta signatures.

The CDR3 runs 15 residues. V lost 2 bases and J 5 bases, leaving 17 bases between the germline ends. Germline V lookup: CDR1 SGHDT, CDR2 YYEEEE. Study observations and caveats: CMV carriers with the relevant HLA were identified by cumulative public TCR beta family frequency.

In TCRdb, the reads were re-called with MiXCR into one record per CDR3 protein. The data show 35,000 to 55,000 distinct CDR3 sequences, with roughly a fifth seen just once and about 55% held by the top ten. In its sample, this clonotype was seen many times. Its antigen is unknown. The chain couples TRBV5-6 to TRBJ2-7; D uncertain. The sequence was collected from a human donor in good health (CMV status not recorded). Some clones in this sample may be carry-over from other donors' samples. Sequencing used CD8+ T cells from cultured PBMCs, obtained from culture after CMV antigen stimulation. The CDR3 DNA reads TGTGCCAGCAGCTTCTCGTGGAAACCAACCCACGAGCAGTACTTC. Protein sequence: CASSFSWKPTHEQYF.